The clone carrying this T cell receptor beta chain was detected a few times. This specimen belongs to a study of blood T cell repertoires in COVID-19. Study context: COVID-19 samples from acute and convalescent phases originated in the United States, Italy and Spain. Nucleic acid was either cDNA or gDNA, and it came from T cells, B-cell-depleted T cells, or PBMCs.

Germline assignment: CDR1 LNHDA and CDR2 SQIVND (reference sequence). The V end was cut by 3 bases, the J end by 3 bases, with 5 bases between. The CDR3 spans 12 residues. Per the study methods: Nucleated cell counts were estimated from reference gene primer amplification. Clones were read by immunoSEQ multiplex PCR, and TCRdb kept only the in-frame ones, dropping some. Clone size and V and J calls were adopted from that table, with D and trimming inferred from the DNA. The table lists under 200,000 clones, more than 85% of them singletons, with about 0.98% in the top ten. Sample: peripheral blood. The chain recombines TRBV19 with TRBJ2-5; D not resolved. The source of this sequence is a man aged 18 to 29 with acute or convalescent COVID-19. Here the CDR3 DNA reads TGTGCCAGTAGTATTTCTAAAGAGACCCAGTACTTC. This codes for CASSISKETQYF.